The following is a T cell receptor beta chain sequence with its context. The target of this receptor is not known. No clone much larger than this one lies a single base away; base qualities are absent. The data were obtained in a study of cytomegalovirus exposure and HLA in healthy donors (TCRdb year 2017). For context, the study as a whole: According to an earlier analysis of a few hundred of the donors, 150 million to 200 million T cells yielded 90 million to 140 million unique TCR beta sequences and around 300 Gb of sequence data. Genome-wide SNP genotypes for about 65% of the 666 donors were used in a later genetic analysis, which treated that subset as a discovery cohort. The later analysis used no new phenotypic data to find candidate immune exposures, relying instead on TCR beta sequences and their occurrence across donors. Besides the first cohort of more than 650 subjects, a separate validation cohort made up of 120 different subjects was used. In a later analysis, previously published TCR beta repertoires from 550 to 750 donors were re-analyzed and high-resolution HLA genotyping was added so that TCR occurrence patterns could be studied. To predict cytomegalovirus infection status, the study combined high-throughput TCR immunosequencing, statistical association of individual TCRs with disease status, and machine learning. Donor age, sex, ethnicity and CMV serostatus were compiled together with the repertoire data. An early release covering roughly 600 HLA-typed donors comprised roughly 300 gigabases of sequencing data and 85 million or so unique TCR sequences. Both class I and class II loci were covered by HLA typing, at four-digit resolution. The study aimed to test whether signatures of past pathogen exposure could be identified by cataloging public T cell receptors. Every repertoire in the discovery cohort had been generated on one and the same sequencing platform. The T cell repertoires of several hundred subjects were profiled by immunosequencing and related to cytomegalovirus serostatus. On average, about 200,000 unique TCR beta nucleotide sequences were sequenced per donor among a few hundred genotyped donors of the cohort, with roughly 18% of those sequences being non-productive. The number of typed donors differed by locus: 629-630 for A, B, C, DRB1 and DQB1; 500 to 550 for DQA1; over 600 for DPA1; and about 470 for DPB1. Among the roughly 400 genotyped donors, around 81% belonged to the genetic ancestry cluster associated with self-reported Caucasian donors. About five DR-DQ haplotypes were treated as single units for association and clustering because of strong linkage in the cohort. An earlier analysis of fewer than 700 of the donors applied high-throughput TCR beta sequencing to assess whether each TCR beta V gene segment acted as functional or pseudogenic. Results the study describes overall, beyond this receptor: For the cohort, immune exposure information was limited to CMV serostatus. According to a later analysis, most CMV-associated TCR beta chains appeared to be HLA-restricted, and the HLA associations seemed to be driven largely by CMV exposure. A later genetic analysis associated a missense DCLRE1C variant with V-gene and J-gene trimming of TCR beta chains, and an independent cohort replicated the association. Some IMGT-functional V segments, including TRBV6-2 and TRBV6-3, could not be told apart with the 87-base-pair reads, so those segments were excluded. A few of the identified cytomegalovirus-associated TCR beta chains were confirmed in vitro to be specific for cytomegalovirus antigens. HLA typing was unavailable for some donors at each locus, so association tests used only the typed subset. Several of the top co-occurrence clusters appeared to be linked to parvovirus B19, influenza, CMV and Epstein-Barr virus, according to a later analysis. A total of some 180 TCR beta chains were listed by the study as associated with cytomegalovirus. In this cohort, only TCR beta chains were sequenced, and detectable features were limited by the absence of alpha or paired-chain data. Most TCR sequences were seen in very few donors, while some public TCRs were found in many individuals. According to a later analysis, TCR association rates differed among HLA loci, with DRB1 alleles showing the most associated TCRs and HLA-C alleles showing the fewest. Roughly uniform sequencing depth across donors was assumed in presence/absence analyses, although this assumption may not hold. Because counts were too low, under 20 rarely observed V segments, including chromosome 9 orphons, were left out of the earlier analysis of 500 to 750 of the donors. An earlier analysis of 587 of the donors showed that most TCR beta V segments appeared in productive rearrangements either about 87% or about 30% of the time, which broadly matched IMGT annotations. When HLA alleles, especially DR and DQ, strongly co-occurred, attributing TCR associations to individual alleles was difficult. A group of highly shared sequence variants was considered likely to be a technical artifact of the sequencing pipeline. Linkage disequilibrium might explain the correlated functional status among segregating V segments, but an unknown experimental factor could not be excluded. The authors suggested that the approach could potentially be generalized to other disease states and immunological phenotypes. According to a later genetic analysis, donors in an Asian-associated ancestry cluster had fewer N-insertions in productive TCRs than the roughly 700-donor mean. In a later analysis, HLA-associated TCR beta chains showed more clonal expansion and lower generation probabilities than non-associated chains that were equally common. In both the original and validation cohorts, the classifier was reported to diagnose cytomegalovirus status with high specificity and sensitivity. A further reported finding was that TCR beta sequences accurately predicted the HLA-A and HLA-B alleles for most subjects in the first cohort. At a false discovery rate of 0.05, a later analysis linked some 18,000 TCR beta sequences to specific HLA alleles.

The cohort consisted of approximately 690 healthy bone marrow donors. At the time of sampling, every cohort member was nominally healthy, though immune exposures that went unrecorded were likely present. The donor tested CMV seronegative and was one of the 352 seronegative cohort members. A peripheral blood sample was collected from each donor, and TCR beta sequencing was performed on peripheral blood mononuclear cells. The Qiagen DNeasy Blood Extraction Kit was used to extract genomic DNA from the blood cell samples. Receptor libraries were prepared by the immunoSEQ multiplex PCR assay. For the multiplex PCR, a mixture combining 60 forward primers for TCR Vbeta segments and 13 reverse primers for TCR Jbeta segments was used. The CDR3 region of rearranged TCR beta genes was amplified from genomic DNA with a multiplex PCR assay. The amplified TCR beta libraries were sequenced on the Illumina HiSeq System as 87-base-pair reads. The original pipeline was this. A later analysis counted about 76 million unique TCR beta chains across the approximately 700 repertoires, and approximately 11 million of these chains were shared by at least two donors. To remove PCR and sequencing errors, raw reads were error-corrected and collapsed into unique sequences using a nearest-neighbor algorithm that merged closely related sequences. CDR3 sequences were aligned to IMGT reference sequences to assign V, D and J gene segments. For a sequence to be retained, a match of at least six nucleotides was required to both a V gene segment and a J gene segment. A rearrangement was called productive if the CDR3 had no stop codons and remained in frame with V and J, and every other rearrangement was called non-productive. Following IMGT convention, CDR3 was defined as the stretch from the second conserved V-encoded cysteine to the conserved J-encoded phenylalanine. The earlier analysis of some 580 of the donors excluded any sequence lacking an unambiguous match to a single V gene segment. An earlier analysis of over 450 of the donors classified V segments as functional when productive rearrangements were above 56.7% and as segregating when the standard deviation between donors was above 5%. A statistical classification framework was developed to diagnose cytomegalovirus status using the catalog of TCR beta chain sequences. In a later analysis, TCR nucleotide sequences were compared against IMGT/GENE-DB human TR gene sequences so that V and J genes could be assigned. A later analysis assigned CDR3 sequences and most-parsimonious VDJ recombination scenarios with the TCRdist pipeline. In a later analysis, every TCR beta chain was defined by the combination of its CDR3 amino acid sequence and its V-gene family, and reads without a unique V-gene family were dropped. To address suspected cross-contamination and a sequencing artifact, a later analysis removed roughly 640 highly shared, low-generation-probability nucleotide sequences. A later analysis calculated a clonal expansion index for each public chain from normalized within-repertoire ranks of inferred template counts. In a later analysis, generation probabilities were computed using a VDJ recombination model fitted to out-of-frame rearrangements, and the results were checked against IGoR. In a later analysis, hypergeometric tests were used to score TCR-TCR, TCR-HLA and TCR-CMV co-occurrence, with a repertoire-size bias correction applied to TCR pairs. In a later analysis, false discovery rates were estimated by permuting HLA or CMV assignments 20 times. In a later analysis, co-occurring TCRs were grouped with DBSCAN, and TCRdist sequence similarity was added when clustering was performed within HLA-allele-positive subsets. Co-occurrence clustering excluded repertoires with fewer than 30,000 or more than 120,000 public chains, plus five with anomalous nucleotide sharing. Held by TCRdb, this immuneACCESS table contains in-frame sequences only and omits some clones. Under half of the omission traces to an unresolved V gene where checked; the cause of the rest is unknown. V, J and clone size are those of that table, while D and trimming were read from the DNA. The sample table lists some 150,000 clones, around four fifths of them with a count of one. More than 1.5% of the sample lies in the top ten.

Compared with germline, V lacks 4 bases and J lacks 0 bases; bases without a gene match: 8. Taken from the germline V gene (reference sequence), the CDR1 and CDR2 loops are SGHNT and YYREEE. From cysteine to phenylalanine, the CDR3 is 17 amino acids long. Here the CDR3 DNA is all that survives: 51 bases in frame from base 1. In this chain, TRBV5-4 is recombined with TRBJ2-4, with TRBD1 matching 9 junction bases. The sequence was obtained from a woman aged 40-49 years in good health and CMV-seronegative. Input material: PBMCs. This receptor carries the CDR3 CASSPTGGAEAKNIQYF. The bases read TGTGCCAGCAGCCCAACAGGGGGCGCAGAAGCCAAAAACATTCAGTACTTC.